Below, 21 T cell receptor beta chains from the same sample are listed, as sequenced in a study of neurological immune-mediated disorders. Time point indicated: longitudinal time-point 2. TCRdb redid the calling of the 5' RACE reads with MiXCR, one entry per CDR3 protein. This table has 84,000 or so distinct CDR3 sequences, about 12% appearing once. What was sequenced was PBMCs. The receptors were gathered from a female donor with HTLV-1-associated myelopathy (HAM/TSP).

This clonotype was observed at least ten times. The J gene is TRBJ2-3, the V gene TRBV5-5, with D possibly matching TRBD1 (6 bases). This CDR3 contains 14 residues. Per germline, CDR1 SGHKS and CDR2 YYEKEE (reference sequence). Trimming shortened V by 0 bases and J by 5 bases, and 10 bases separated the two germline ends. The CDR3 DNA reads TGTGCCAGCAGCTTGGGACAGGCGATAGATACGCAGTATTTT. This sequence encodes CASSLGQAIDTQYF. The entire variable domain, with the rest obtained from reference TRBV5-5 and TRBJ2-3, is as follows: DAGVTQSPTHLIKTRGQQVTLRCSPISGHKSVSWYQQVLGQGPQFIFQYYEKEERGRGNFPDRFSARQFPNYSSELNVNALLLGDSALYLCASSLGQAIDTQYFGPGTRLTVL.

This clonotype was counted at least ten times. The chain carries TRBV20-1 and TRBJ1-2; 11 nucleotides line up with TRBD1. CDR3 length: 15 amino acids. Germline V CDR1 and CDR2: DFQATT, SNEGSKA (reference sequence). V trimming: 5 bases; J trimming: 9 bases; junction bases outside the gene matches: 14. The CDR3 nucleotides are TGCAGTGCTCAGGACAGGGGGCGTCTATTGGACCGCTACACCTTC. Amino acids: CSAQDRGRLLDRYTF.

This clonotype was observed at least ten times. The chain carries TRBV4-1 and TRBJ2-7; possibly TRBD2 for D (5 bases). The CDR3 has 16 residues. Trimming left V 4 bases short and J 0 bases short, with 16 bases between. Germline V gene lookup returns CDR1 MGHRA and CDR2 YSYEKL. CDR3 residues: CASSRSSSVSSYEQYF. The CDR3 nucleotides read TGCGCCAGCAGCCGATCTAGCTCGGTAAGCTCCTACGAGCAGTACTTC.

At least ten counts were recorded for this clonotype. The chain uses TRBV28 and TRBJ2-3, with D perhaps matching TRBD1 or TRBD2 (5 bases each). Trimming took 3 bases from V and 7 from J, leaving 11 bases between them. The CDR3 is 13 amino acids. The germline V gene encodes CDR1 MDHEN and CDR2 SYDVKM. The CDR3 DNA reads as TGTGCCAGCAGTTTGCCCCAGGGACATACGCAGTATTTT. Residues: CASSLPQGHTQYF.

There are many counts of this clonotype. The CDR3 spells CSARGTSGGSSRNTQYF. The CDR3 bases are TGCAGTGCTAGAGGGACTAGCGGGGGTTCCTCTCGGAATACGCAGTATTTT. The chain carries TRBV20-1 and TRBJ2-3, with TRBD2 identical over 13 bases. V lost 1 base, J lost 7 bases, and 11 bases stayed unmatched. Germline V gene data show CDR1 as DFQATT and CDR2 as SNEGSKA (reference sequence). The CDR3 is 17 residues long.

A few counts support this clonotype. The chain has TRBV5-1 and TRBJ2-6; D remains unclear. The CDR3 extends over 13 amino acids. Trimming pared 6 bases from V and 2 bases from J, leaving 6 bases between. Germline V CDR1 and CDR2: SGHRS, YFSETQ. This chain's CDR3 is CASTETGANVLTF. DNA of the CDR3: TGCGCCAGCACCGAAACTGGGGCCAACGTCCTGACTTTC.

This clonotype was recorded at least ten times. This rearrangement joins TRBV5-1 to TRBJ1-6; 9 bases align to TRBD1. With 3 bases clipped from V and 8 bases from J, the junction kept 3 bases outside the gene matches. CDR1 is SGHRS, CDR2 YFSETQ, per germline. The CDR3 spans 14 residues. CDR3 DNA: TGCGCCAGCAGCTCGAGGACAGGGGATTCACCCCTCCACTTT. Residues: CASSSRTGDSPLHF.

This clonotype was observed many times. This chain joins TRBV10-3 and TRBJ2-3; TRBD1 or TRBD2 may be the D gene (5 bases each). The CDR3 length is 14 residues. Germline CDR1 and CDR2: ENHRY and SYGVKD. V was pared by 2 bases and J by 5 bases, with 11 bases between. The CDR3 here is CAISEIGTVDTQYF. CDR3 nucleotides: TGTGCCATCAGTGAGATAGGGACGGTAGATACGCAGTATTTT.

Notes on this clonotype: A much bigger clone sits one base away, suggesting this may be a read error. The rearrangement uses TRBV5-8 and TRBJ2-1; D possibly corresponds to TRBD1 (6 bases). The V end lost 3 bases, the J end lost 7 bases, and 17 bases lay between the germline ends. CDR1 is SGHTS, CDR2 YDEGEE, per germline. CDR3 length equals 15 residues. The CDR3 bases are TGTGCCAGCAGCTCCACGGTGGGGGCCGGTAATGAGCAGTTCTTC. Residues: CASSSTVGAGNEQFF.

The sample holds many counts of this clonotype. The chain recombines TRBV11-2 with TRBJ2-7, with D perhaps matching TRBD2 (5 bases). The CDR3 is made up of 14 amino acids. The germline V gene has CDR1 SGHAT and CDR2 FQNNGV. The germline V and J ends were trimmed by 6 bases and 3 bases, with 15 bases remaining between them. The CDR3 here is CASSRDGLRYEQYF. In nucleotides, the CDR3 is TGTGCCAGCAGTAGAGACGGACTCCGCTACGAGCAGTACTTC.

This clonotype was detected a few times. The rearrangement joins TRBV30 to TRBJ1-2; D uncertain. This CDR3 spans 13 amino acids. Trimming shortened V by 3 bases and J by 1 base, and 9 bases separated the two germline ends. Germline V gives CDR1 GTSNPN, CDR2 SVGIG (reference sequence). The CDR3 is CAWRRLINYGYTF. The CDR3 nucleotides read TGTGCCTGGAGAAGACTGATTAACTATGGCTACACCTTC.

The sample holds a few counts of this clonotype. For the CDR3, the DNA is TGTGCCAGCAGCTTAGGCGTGGAGCAGTTCTTC. Its protein product is CASSLGVEQFF. The V gene is TRBV7-2, the J gene TRBJ2-1; D is uncertain. The CDR3 covers 11 residues. Between the trimmed V and J ends, which lost 1 base and 10 bases, there was a span of 5 bases. Germline V gene sequence: CDR1 SGHTA, CDR2 FQGNSA.

Comments on this clonotype: Because the CDR3 is missing its conserved closing phenylalanine or tryptophan, this is likely a read error. The genes are TRBV20-1 and TRBJ2-1, with D perhaps TRBD2 (7 bases). The V end was cut by 4 bases, the J end by 2 bases, with 15 bases between. The CDR3 contains 15 residues. Per germline, CDR1 DFQATT and CDR2 SNEGSKA (reference sequence). DNA for the CDR3: TGCAGTGCTAAGGGGAGGGGGGCCACCTACAATGAGCAGTTCTCT. This translates into CSAKGRGATYNEQFS.

This clonotype was found many times. The V and J genes are TRBV7-2 and TRBJ2-1; tentatively, D is TRBD2 (5 bases). V lost 1 base to trimming and J lost 7 bases, with 14 bases between them. Per the germline V gene, CDR1 is SGHTA and CDR2 is FQGNSA. CDR3 length equals 15 residues. This chain's CDR3 is CASSLGGLAGNEQFF. The DNA for the CDR3 is TGTGCCAGCAGCTTAGGCGGCCTAGCCGGGAATGAGCAGTTCTTC.

The chain employs TRBV4-1 and TRBJ2-7; TRBD1 agrees at 8 bases. The CDR3 totals 14 residues. J lost 5 bases, V lost 1 base, and 4 bases had no gene match. Looked up from germline, CDR1 is MGHRA and CDR2 is YSYEKL. The CDR3 here is CASSQGTGIDEQYV. The CDR3 bases are TGCGCCAGCAGCCAAGGGACAGGGATTGACGAGCAGTACGTC.

This clonotype has ten or more counts. The genes are TRBV27 and TRBJ2-3; perhaps TRBD1 as D (6 bases). CDR1 and CDR2 from the germline V gene are MNHEY and SMNVEV (reference sequence). The V and J ends lost 5 bases and 1 base respectively, with 16 bases between them. CDR3 length equals 16 residues. CDR3 protein: CASSPVTGSGTDTQYF. CDR3 DNA: TGTGCCAGCAGTCCTGTTACAGGGTCTGGCACAGATACGCAGTATTTT.

This clonotype was recorded many times. The chain uses TRBV9 and TRBJ1-5, with no clear D. Germline V lookup: CDR1 SGDLS, CDR2 YYNGEE. This CDR3 comprises 13 residues. V lost 2 bases and J lost 4, with 7 bases in between. CDR3 bases: TGTGCCAGCAGCGTTGACAAGAATCAGCCCCAGCATTTT. Its protein is CASSVDKNQPQHF.

V gene TRBV25-1 combines with J gene TRBJ2-3, with D tentatively TRBD2 (6 bases). CDR3 length: 13 amino acids. The germline V and J ends were trimmed by 11 bases and 3 bases, with 15 bases remaining between them. Germline V lookup: CDR1 MGHDK, CDR2 SYGVNS. CDR3 region: CALFPGVTDTQYF. The CDR3 DNA reads TGTGCCCTTTTCCCGGGGGTGACAGATACGCAGTATTTT.

This clonotype was recorded a few times. The rearrangement joins TRBV5-1 to TRBJ1-3, with 7 bases identical to TRBD1. The CDR3 is 16 amino acids. Losses at the gene ends were 4 bases for V and 0 bases for J; bases not matched to a gene: 7. Looked up from germline, CDR1 is SGHRS and CDR2 is YFSETQ. The CDR3 region is CASSGGDSGSGNTIYF. The CDR3 coding sequence is TGCGCCAGCAGCGGGGGGGACAGTGGCTCTGGAAACACCATATATTTT.

This clonotype was counted ten times or more. The genes are TRBV20-1 and TRBJ1-2; the D gene is possibly TRBD1 (6 bases). The CDR3 is 14 residues long. The germline V gene has CDR1 DFQATT and CDR2 SNEGSKA (reference sequence). The chain's CDR3 is CGGGLGQSGDGYTF. The CDR3 coding sequence is TGCGGGGGGGGGTTAGGACAGTCCGGGGATGGCTACACCTTC.

This clonotype occurred many times. The chain combines TRBV19 with TRBJ2-7, with 10 bases fitting TRBD1. The CDR3 is 14 residues long. V was clipped by 6 bases and J by 2 bases; unmatched bases: 4. Germline CDR1 LNHDA, CDR2 SQIVND (reference sequence). The CDR3 DNA is TGTGCCAGTAGCGCCGGGACAGGGGCCTACGAGCAGTACTTC. This sequence encodes CASSAGTGAYEQYF.